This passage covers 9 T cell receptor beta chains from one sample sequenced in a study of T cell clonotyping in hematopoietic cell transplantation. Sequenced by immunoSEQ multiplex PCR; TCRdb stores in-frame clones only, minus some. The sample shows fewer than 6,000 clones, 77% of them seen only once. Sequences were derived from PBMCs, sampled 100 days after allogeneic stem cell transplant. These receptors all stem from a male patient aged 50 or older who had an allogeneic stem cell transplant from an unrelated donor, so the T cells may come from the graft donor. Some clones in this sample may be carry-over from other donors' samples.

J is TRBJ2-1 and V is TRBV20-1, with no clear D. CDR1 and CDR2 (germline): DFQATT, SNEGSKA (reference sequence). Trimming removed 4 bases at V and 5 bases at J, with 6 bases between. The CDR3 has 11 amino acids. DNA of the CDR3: TGCAGTGCTATAAACAACAATGAGCAGTTCTTC. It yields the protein CSAINNNEQFF.

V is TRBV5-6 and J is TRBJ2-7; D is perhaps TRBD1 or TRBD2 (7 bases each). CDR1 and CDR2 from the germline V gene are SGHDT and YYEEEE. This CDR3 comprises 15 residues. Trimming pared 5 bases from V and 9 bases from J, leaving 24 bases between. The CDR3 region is CASSLTGSLGGGQYV. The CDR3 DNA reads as TGTGCCAGCAGTTTGACAGGGTCTCTGGGAGGGGGGCAGTACGTC.

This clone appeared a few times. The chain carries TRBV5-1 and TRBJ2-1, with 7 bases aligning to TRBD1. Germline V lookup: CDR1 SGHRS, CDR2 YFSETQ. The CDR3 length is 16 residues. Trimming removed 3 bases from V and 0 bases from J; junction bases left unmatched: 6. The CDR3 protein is CASSSYRDSSYNEQFF. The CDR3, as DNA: TGCGCCAGCAGCTCGTACAGGGACAGCTCCTACAATGAGCAGTTCTTC.

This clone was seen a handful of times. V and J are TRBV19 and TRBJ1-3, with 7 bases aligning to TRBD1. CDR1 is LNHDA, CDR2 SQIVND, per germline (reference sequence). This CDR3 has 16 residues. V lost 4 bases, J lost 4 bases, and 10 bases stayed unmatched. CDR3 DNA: TGTGCCAGTAGTACGACAGGGTTCCAGATCGGAAACACCATATATTTT. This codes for CASSTTGFQIGNTIYF.

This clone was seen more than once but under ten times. CDR3 nucleotide sequence: TGTGCCAGCAGTCGACAGGGAGAGCGCTACAATGAGCAGTTCTTC. The encoded protein is CASSRQGERYNEQFF. The rearrangement joins TRBV6-1 to TRBJ2-1, with 7 bases matching TRBD1. This CDR3 is 15 amino acids long. Germline V gives CDR1 MNHNS, CDR2 SASEGT. The junction had 7 bases not matched to a gene; V was cut back by 5 bases and J by 3 bases.

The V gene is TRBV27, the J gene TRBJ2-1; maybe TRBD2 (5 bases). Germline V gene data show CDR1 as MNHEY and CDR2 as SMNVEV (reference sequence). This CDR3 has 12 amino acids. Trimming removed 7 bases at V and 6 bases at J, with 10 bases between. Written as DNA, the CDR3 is TGTGCCAGCACGGGAATGCGCAATGAGCAGTTCTTC. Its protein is CASTGMRNEQFF.

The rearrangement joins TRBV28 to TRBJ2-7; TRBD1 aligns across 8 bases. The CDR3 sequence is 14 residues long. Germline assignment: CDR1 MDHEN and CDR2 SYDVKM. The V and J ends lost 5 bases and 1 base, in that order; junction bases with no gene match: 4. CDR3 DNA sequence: TGTGCCAGCAGTCACAGACAGGGGTCCTACGAGCAGTACTTC. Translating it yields CASSHRQGSYEQYF.

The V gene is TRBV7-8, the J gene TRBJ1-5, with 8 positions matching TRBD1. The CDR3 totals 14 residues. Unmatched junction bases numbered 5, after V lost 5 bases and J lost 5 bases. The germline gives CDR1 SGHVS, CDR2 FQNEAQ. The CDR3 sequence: CASSDETGDQPQHF. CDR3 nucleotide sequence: TGTGCCAGCAGCGACGAGACAGGGGATCAGCCCCAGCATTTT.

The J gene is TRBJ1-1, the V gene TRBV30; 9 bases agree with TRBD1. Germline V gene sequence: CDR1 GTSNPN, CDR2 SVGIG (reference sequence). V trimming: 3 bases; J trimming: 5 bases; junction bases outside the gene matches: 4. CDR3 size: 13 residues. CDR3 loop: CAWRGTGRTEAFF. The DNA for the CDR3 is TGTGCCTGGAGAGGGACAGGGCGGACTGAAGCTTTCTTT. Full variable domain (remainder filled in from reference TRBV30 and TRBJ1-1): SQTIHQWPATLVQPVGSPLSLECTVEGTSNPNLYWYRQAAGRGLQLLFYSVGIGQISSEVPQNLSASRPQDRQFILSSKKLLLSDSGFYLCAWRGTGRTEAFFGQGTRLTVV.